A selection of T cell receptor beta chains follows, all from one sample in a study of OX40 agonist ivuxolimab in advanced cancers. This table comes from immunoSEQ multiplex PCR, and its TCRdb copy is limited to in-frame clones, with some not included. The table has fewer than 90,000 clones, 75% to 95% seen once. The sample was CD4+ or CD8+ T cells sorted from blood, taken in a trial of the OX40 agonist ivuxolimab. The receptors were sampled from an adult with an advanced solid tumor such as melanoma, head and neck, liver or kidney cancer. The CDR3 runs from the conserved cysteine through the conserved F or W. The D gene is left open where the match is weak. Only part of the rows carry a size: once, few, many, or a class if the clone is expanded.

v_gene	j_gene	abundance	d_gene	CDR3aa	CDR3nt
TRBV20-1	TRBJ2-5	-	-	CSATLQETQYF	TGCAGTGCCACGCTCCAAGAGACCCAGTACTTC
TRBV5-1	TRBJ1-1	-	TRBD1	CASSKGPGQMNTEAFF	TGCGCCAGCAGCAAAGGACCGGGACAGATGAACACTGAAGCTTTCTTT
TRBV11-2	TRBJ1-1	-	TRBD1	CASSQRQGNTEAFF	TGTGCCAGCAGCCAGAGACAGGGGAACACTGAAGCTTTCTTT
TRBV2	TRBJ1-1	-	-	CASSPRGTEAFF	TGTGCCAGCAGCCCTCGAGGCACTGAAGCTTTCTTT
TRBV5-6	TRBJ2-5	-	TRBD2	CASSSFSGGGQETQYF	TGTGCCAGCAGCTCCTTTAGCGGGGGGGGCCAAGAGACCCAGTACTTC
TRBV5-4	TRBJ2-1	-	TRBD2	CASSGAMSGLAPHEQFF	TGTGCCAGCAGCGGGGCAATGAGTGGACTAGCCCCCCATGAGCAGTTCTTC
TRBV30	TRBJ2-1	-	TRBD2	CAWRTGGPNEQFF	TGTGCCTGGAGAACGGGAGGGCCTAATGAGCAGTTCTTC
TRBV18	TRBJ2-5	-	-	CASSPSVPEGETQYF	TGTGCCAGCTCACCCTCGGTGCCCGAGGGAGAGACCCAGTACTTC
TRBV7-2	TRBJ2-7	-	-	CASSLGPTGSEQYF	TGTGCCAGCAGCTTAGGACCTACGGGCTCCGAGCAGTACTTC
TRBV29-1	TRBJ2-3	-	-	CSVVTDTQYF	TGCAGCGTTGTTACAGATACGCAGTATTTT
TRBV30	TRBJ2-2	once	-	CAWSFVWPGELFF	TGTGCCTGGAGTTTCGTCTGGCCCGGGGAGCTGTTTTTT
TRBV28	TRBJ2-1	-	TRBD2	CASSIREGRGAYNEQFF	TGTGCCAGCAGTATCCGGGAGGGCCGGGGGGCCTACAATGAGCAGTTCTTC
TRBV4-3	TRBJ2-5	-	-	CASSQGAAEGGTQYF	TGCGCCAGCAGCCAAGGGGCGGCGGAGGGGGGGACCCAGTACTTC
TRBV28	TRBJ2-7	-	TRBD2	CASSLFREGRREQYF	TGTGCCAGCAGTTTATTCCGGGAGGGCCGTCGGGAGCAGTACTTT
TRBV5-1	TRBJ1-3	-	-	CASSLVGPSSGNTIYF	TGCGCCAGCAGCTTGGTCGGTCCTAGCTCTGGAAACACCATATATTTT